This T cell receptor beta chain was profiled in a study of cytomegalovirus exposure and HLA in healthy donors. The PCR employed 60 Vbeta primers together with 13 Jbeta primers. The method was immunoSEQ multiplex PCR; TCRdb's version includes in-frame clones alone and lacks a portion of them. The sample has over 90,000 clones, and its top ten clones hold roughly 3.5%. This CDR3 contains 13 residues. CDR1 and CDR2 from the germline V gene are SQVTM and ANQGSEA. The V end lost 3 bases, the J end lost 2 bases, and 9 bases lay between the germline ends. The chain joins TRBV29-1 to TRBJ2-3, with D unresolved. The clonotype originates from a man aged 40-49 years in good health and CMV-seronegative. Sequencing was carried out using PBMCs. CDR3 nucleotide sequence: TGCAGCGTTGATTGGCTTTACACAGATACGCAGTATTTT. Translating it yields CSVDWLYTDTQYF.